What follows describes a single TCR beta chain. The sample comes from a study of blood T cell repertoires in COVID-19. Study details: Spain, Italy and the United States supplied samples that represented acute and convalescent COVID-19.

The V segment lost 2 bases and the J segment 8 bases; nucleotides outside the gene matches: 8. The CDR3 is 14 amino acids. Germline V gene sequence: CDR1 MNHEY, CDR2 SVGAGI. Authors' analysis steps: Reference gene primer amplification gave nucleated cell count estimates. Produced via immunoSEQ multiplex PCR; TCRdb's table is partial and in-frame only. That table gives V, J and clone size, and the DNA gave D and trimming. Here the sample spans 130,000 to 150,000 clones, about 80% being singletons. The sequenced material came from peripheral blood. J is TRBJ1-2 and V is TRBV6-5, with 7 bases identical to TRBD1. This receptor was identified in a woman of 80 years or more in a cohort sampled during active or convalescent COVID-19. The CDR3 loop reads CASSYLDRAGGYTF. The CDR3 coding sequence is TGTGCCAGCAGTTACCTTGACAGGGCGGGGGGCTACACCTTC.